This TCR beta chain appears in the sequencing data of a study of blood T cell repertoires in COVID-19. Overall study: PBMCs, B-cell-depleted T cells, or T cells were the source of the cDNA or gDNA that made up the material.

How the authors handled the data: Amplification of reference gene primers provided the estimated nucleated cell counts. Method: immunoSEQ multiplex PCR; TCRdb's copy keeps in-frame clones and lacks some. V, J and clone size are those of that table, while D and trimming were read from the DNA. Of under 350,000 clones in the sample, around 89% were seen once. The CDR3 runs to 16 residues. The germline V gene has CDR1 SGDLS and CDR2 YYNGEE. V shed 4 bases and J 4 bases; nucleotides not matched to a gene: 8. This rearrangement joins TRBV9 to TRBJ1-3; 10 bases map to TRBD1. This sequence was found in a man in his forties with acute or convalescent COVID-19. The sample consisted of peripheral blood. The CDR3 region has the DNA TGTGCCAGCAGCTCGTCGGGACAGGGGTTCGGAAACACCATATATTTT. Protein product: CASSSSGQGFGNTIYF.